The 12 T cell receptor beta chains given below trace back to one sample, sequenced in a study of cytomegalovirus exposure and HLA in healthy donors. This PCR relied on a set of 60 Vbeta primers and 13 Jbeta primers. TCRdb's table, derived via immunoSEQ multiplex PCR, lists solely in-frame clones and lacks some. The table records 83,000 or so clones, around 76% of them present only once. The sequenced sample consisted of PBMCs. The receptor source for this set is a man aged 25-40 years in good health and CMV-seropositive.

V gene TRBV28 combines with J gene TRBJ2-2, with D possibly TRBD1 on 6 matching bases. V gave up 2 bases and J gave up 4 bases, with 11 bases separating them. The CDR3 covers 15 residues. Germline assignment: CDR1 MDHEN and CDR2 SYDVKM. CDR3 region: CASSLRAGVTGELFF. CDR3 sequence (DNA): TGTGCCAGCAGTTTAAGGGCAGGGGTCACCGGGGAGCTGTTTTTT. Complete variable domain (other parts from reference TRBV28 and TRBJ2-2): DVKVTQSSRYLVKRTGEKVFLECVQDMDHENMFWYRQDPGLGLRLIYFSYDVKMKEKGDIPEGYSVSREKKERFSLILESASTNQTSMYLCASSLRAGVTGELFFGEGSRLTVL.

The rearrangement joins TRBV20-1 to TRBJ2-7; D is ambiguous. The CDR3 runs 11 residues. Germline CDR1 DFQATT, CDR2 SNEGSKA (reference sequence). Between the trimmed V and J ends, which lost 0 bases and 6 bases, there was a span of 6 bases. CDR3 residues: CSARDPFEQYF. The CDR3 bases are TGCAGTGCTAGAGATCCTTTCGAGCAGTACTTC.

The chain combines TRBV4-2 with TRBJ2-7, with D perhaps matching TRBD2 (5 bases). The germline V and J ends were trimmed by 0 bases and 1 base, with 7 bases remaining between them. CDR3 length: 14 amino acids. The germline gives CDR1 LGHNA, CDR2 YNFKEQ. The CDR3 nucleotides are TGTGCCAGCAGCCAAGATCCGGGGTCCTACGAGCAGTACTTC. Amino acids: CASSQDPGSYEQYF.

The chain has TRBV15 and TRBJ2-1; D is unclear. This CDR3 is built from 15 residues. The germline gives CDR1 LNHNV, CDR2 YYDKDF (reference sequence). V gave up 5 bases and J gave up 5 bases, with 16 bases separating them. CDR3 coding DNA: TGTGCCACCAGCCGAGGAGTAGTAGCCCACAATGAGCAGTTCTTC. It translates to CATSRGVVAHNEQFF. The full variable domain, rest sourced from reference TRBV15 and TRBJ2-1, is DAMVIQNPRYQVTQFGKPVTLSCSQTLNHNVMYWYQQKSSQAPKLLFHYYDKDFNNEADTPDNFQSRRPNTSFCFLDIRSPGLGDTAMYLCATSRGVVAHNEQFFGPGTRLTVL.

This clone appeared once. The rearrangement joins TRBV6-4 to TRBJ2-3; a possible D gene is TRBD2 (5 bases). Trimming cost V 2 bases and J 4 bases, with 7 bases left between them. Per germline, CDR1 MRHNA and CDR2 SNTAGT. This CDR3 contains 13 residues. CDR3 loop: CASSDQRADTQYF. Here the CDR3 DNA reads TGTGCCAGCAGTGACCAGAGGGCAGATACGCAGTATTTT.

This rearrangement joins TRBV12-5 to TRBJ1-1; 7 bases agree with TRBD1. Germline V CDR1 and CDR2: LGHNT, FRNRAP. This CDR3 comprises 16 residues. V was clipped by 4 bases and J by 4 bases; unmatched bases: 12. In nucleotides, the CDR3 is TGTGCTAGTGGTTGGGCCAGGGGTCAGGGGGGCACTGAAGCTTTCTTT. Amino acids: CASGWARGQGGTEAFF.

Only a few counts were recorded for this clone. The chain couples TRBV5-6 to TRBJ2-1; 10 bases are shared with TRBD2. CDR1 and CDR2 from the germline V gene are SGHDT and YYEEEE. V dropped 4 bases and J dropped 12; count of bases not matched to a gene: 7. The CDR3 loop spans 13 amino acids. As DNA, the CDR3 is TGTGCCAGCAGCACCCAACTAGCGGGGACGCAGTTCTTC. It yields the protein CASSTQLAGTQFF.

The chain uses TRBV12-5 and TRBJ2-7, with TRBD1 as a possible D gene (5 bases). Germline V gene lookup returns CDR1 LGHNT and CDR2 FRNRAP. The CDR3 covers 13 residues. Trimming shortened V by 3 bases and J by 4 bases, and 10 bases separated the two germline ends. CDR3 DNA sequence: TGTGCTAGTGGTTTCGACAGTTTTTACGAGCAGTACTTC. This codes for CASGFDSFYEQYF.

Only one count was recorded for this clone. The rearrangement links TRBV9 to TRBJ2-5, with D unresolved. Germline V gene lookup returns CDR1 SGDLS and CDR2 YYNGEE. This CDR3 has 13 residues. V was trimmed by 4 bases and J by 5 bases, leaving 12 bases between them. CDR3 residues: CASSSGGAETQYF. Written as DNA, the CDR3 is TGTGCCAGCAGCTCCGGCGGCGCGGAGACCCAGTACTTC.

The chain links TRBV6-1 to TRBJ1-2; 7 positions match TRBD1. V trimming: 11 bases; J trimming: 4 bases; junction bases outside the gene matches: 10. This CDR3 comprises 13 residues. Germline CDR1 MNHNS, CDR2 SASEGT. The CDR3 sequence: CAGRLGQPYGYTF. Written as DNA, the CDR3 is TGTGCCGGAAGATTGGGACAGCCCTATGGCTACACCTTC.

This chain links TRBV19 with TRBJ1-6; 9 nucleotides line up with TRBD1. J lost 9 bases, V lost 5 bases, and 11 bases had no gene match. Germline V gives CDR1 LNHDA, CDR2 SQIVND (reference sequence). The length of the CDR3 is 16 residues. As DNA, the CDR3 is TGTGCCAGTAGTGCATACCCTACAGGGGGCCCTTCACCCCTCCACTTT. Its translation is CASSAYPTGGPSPLHF.

The rearrangement uses TRBV6-1 and TRBJ2-2; a possible D gene is TRBD2 (5 bases). The germline CDR1 and CDR2 sequences are MNHNS and SASEGT. V was cut by 6 bases and J by 6 bases, with 8 bases left in between. The CDR3 is made up of 12 amino acids. The DNA of the CDR3 is TGTGCCAGCAGCGGGGTACCCGGGGAGCTGTTTTTT. Its translation is CASSGVPGELFF.